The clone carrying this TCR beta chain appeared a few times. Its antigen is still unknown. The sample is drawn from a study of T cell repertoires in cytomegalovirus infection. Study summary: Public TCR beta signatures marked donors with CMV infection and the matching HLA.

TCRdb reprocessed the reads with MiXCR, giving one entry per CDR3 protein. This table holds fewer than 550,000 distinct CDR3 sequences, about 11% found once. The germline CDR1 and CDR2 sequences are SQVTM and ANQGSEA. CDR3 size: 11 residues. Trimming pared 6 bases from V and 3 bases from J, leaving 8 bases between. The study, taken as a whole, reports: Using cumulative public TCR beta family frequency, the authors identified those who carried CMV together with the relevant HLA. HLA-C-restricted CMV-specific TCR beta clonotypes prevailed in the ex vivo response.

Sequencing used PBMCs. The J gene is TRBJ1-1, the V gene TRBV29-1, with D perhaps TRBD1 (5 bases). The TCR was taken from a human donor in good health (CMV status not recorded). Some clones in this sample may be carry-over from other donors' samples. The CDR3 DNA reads TGCAGCGTCGGGACGGACACTGAAGCTTTCTTT. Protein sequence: CSVGTDTEAFF.